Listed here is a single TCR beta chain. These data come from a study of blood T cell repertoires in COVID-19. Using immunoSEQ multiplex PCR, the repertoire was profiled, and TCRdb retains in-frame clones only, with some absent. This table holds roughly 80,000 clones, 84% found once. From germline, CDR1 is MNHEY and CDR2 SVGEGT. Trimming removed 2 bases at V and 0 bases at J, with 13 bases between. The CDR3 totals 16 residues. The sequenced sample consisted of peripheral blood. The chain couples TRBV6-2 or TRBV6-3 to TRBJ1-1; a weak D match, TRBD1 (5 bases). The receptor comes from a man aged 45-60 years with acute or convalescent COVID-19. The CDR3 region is CASSYNPGGMNTEAFF. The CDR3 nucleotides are TGTGCCAGCAGTTACAACCCCGGGGGGATGAACACTGAAGCTTTCTTT.